This T cell receptor beta chain originates from a study of cytomegalovirus exposure and HLA in healthy donors (dated by TCRdb to between 2016 and 2019). Notes on the research overall: In an earlier analysis of 587 of the donors, 250 to 350 Gb of sequence data and 100 million or so unique TCR beta sequences from 150 million to 200 million T cells were reported. The aim of the study was to test whether cataloging public T cell receptors could identify signatures of past pathogen exposure. A later analysis re-analyzed previously published TCR beta repertoires from roughly 690 donors and added high-resolution HLA genotyping to study TCR occurrence patterns. An earlier analysis of around 580 of the donors used high-throughput TCR beta sequencing to judge whether each TCR beta V gene segment behaved as functional or pseudogenic. HLA typing included class I and class II loci at four-digit resolution. To predict cytomegalovirus infection status, the study combined high-throughput TCR immunosequencing, statistical association of individual TCRs with disease status, and machine learning. A separate validation cohort of roughly 120 different subjects was used in addition to the roughly 670-subject first cohort. The number of donors typed differed by locus, with about 629-640 for A, B, C, DRB1 and DQB1, roughly 550 for DQA1, 606 for DPA1, and over 400 for DPB1. Every repertoire in the discovery cohort had been generated on one and the same sequencing platform. Rather than using new phenotypic data, the later analysis identified candidate immune exposures from TCR beta sequences and from how often those sequences occurred across donors. The study profiled the T cell repertoires of under 850 subjects by immunosequencing and related them to cytomegalovirus serostatus. On average, around 240,000 unique TCR beta nucleotide sequences were sequenced per donor among about 400 genotyped donors of the cohort, with roughly a sixth of those sequences being non-productive. Genome-wide SNP genotypes for about 65% of the roughly 670 donors were used in a later genetic analysis, which treated that subset as a discovery cohort. Roughly 300 gigabases of sequencing data and around 90 million unique TCR sequences made up an early release that covered over 550 HLA-typed donors. Because of strong linkage in the cohort, five DR-DQ haplotypes were treated as single units for association and clustering. Alongside the repertoire data, information on donor age, sex, ethnicity and CMV serostatus was compiled. The genetic ancestry cluster associated with self-reported Caucasian donors included around four fifths of the roughly 410 genotyped donors. Study-wide conclusions, independent of this receptor: In this cohort, only TCR beta chains were sequenced, and detectable features were limited by the absence of alpha or paired-chain data. Because counts were too low, some 16 rarely observed V segments, including chromosome 9 orphons, were excluded from the earlier analysis of 587 of the donors. A further reported finding was that TCR beta sequences accurately predicted the HLA-A and HLA-B alleles for most subjects in the first cohort. The study gave a list of roughly 150 TCR beta chains associated with cytomegalovirus. A later genetic analysis associated a missense DCLRE1C variant with V-gene and J-gene trimming of TCR beta chains, and an independent cohort replicated the association. HLA typing was unavailable for some donors at each locus, so association tests used only the typed subset. The classifier was reported to diagnose cytomegalovirus status with high specificity and sensitivity in both the original and validation cohorts. Most CMV-associated TCR beta chains appeared to be HLA-restricted in a later analysis, and the HLA associations seemed to be driven largely by CMV exposure. A later analysis associated 16,951 TCR beta sequences with specific HLA alleles at a false discovery rate of 0.05. A later genetic analysis reported fewer N-insertions in productive TCRs among donors in an Asian-associated ancestry cluster than the roughly 620-donor mean. While some public TCRs were present in many individuals, most TCR sequences turned up only very rarely across donors. In a later analysis, HLA-associated TCR beta chains were found to be more clonally expanded and to have lower generation probabilities than equally common non-associated chains. Correlated functional status among segregating V segments might reflect linkage disequilibrium, but an unknown experimental factor could not be ruled out. The only immune exposure information available for the cohort was CMV serostatus. In a later analysis, the rate of TCR association differed among HLA loci, with DRB1 alleles having the most associated TCRs and HLA-C alleles having the fewest. It was suggested by the authors that the approach could potentially be generalized to other disease states and immunological phenotypes. Strong co-occurrence of HLA alleles, especially DR and DQ, made assigning TCR associations to individual alleles difficult. An earlier analysis of 587 of the donors showed that most TCR beta V segments appeared in productive rearrangements either about 87% or about 30% of the time, which broadly matched IMGT annotations. Sequencing depth was assumed to be roughly uniform across donors in the presence/absence analyses, though that assumption may not hold. A later analysis reported that several top co-occurrence clusters appeared linked to parvovirus B19, influenza, CMV and Epstein-Barr virus. A cluster of highly shared sequence variants was judged likely to represent a technical artifact of the sequencing pipeline. A few of the identified cytomegalovirus-associated TCR beta chains were confirmed in vitro to be specific for cytomegalovirus antigens. Some IMGT-functional V segments, including TRBV6-2 and TRBV6-3, could not be distinguished by the 87-base-pair reads and were therefore excluded.

Note on this clone: The antigen it binds to is not known. Base qualities are not recorded, but no much larger clone differs from it by a single base.

V sheds 2 bases and J sheds 0 bases, leaving 8 bases between their ends. Taken from the germline V gene (reference sequence), the CDR1 and CDR2 loops are GTSNPN and SVGIG. There are 15 amino acids in the CDR3, from cysteine to phenylalanine inclusive. Of all the DNA, just the CDR3 is kept, 45 bases in frame from base 1. The cohort was made up of around 720 healthy bone marrow donors. All cohort members were sampled while nominally healthy, although unrecorded immune exposures were likely present. The donor was CMV seronegative and belonged to the group of 352 seronegative cohort members. A peripheral blood sample was provided by each donor, and peripheral blood mononuclear cells were used for TCR beta sequencing. Genomic DNA extraction from the blood cell samples was performed with the Qiagen DNeasy Blood Extraction Kit. The receptor library was made with the immunoSEQ multiplex PCR assay. For the multiplex PCR, a mixture combining 60 forward primers for TCR Vbeta segments and 13 reverse primers for TCR Jbeta segments was used. A multiplex PCR assay on genomic DNA amplified the CDR3 region of rearranged TCR beta genes. On the Illumina HiSeq System, the amplified TCR beta libraries were sequenced as 87-base-pair reads. As for how the authors treated the data: A later analysis counted around 72 million unique TCR beta chains across the 650 to 700 repertoires, and around 9.9 million of these chains were shared by at least two donors. A nearest-neighbor algorithm error-corrected the raw reads and collapsed the reads into unique sequences, merging closely related sequences to remove PCR and sequencing errors. To assign V, D and J gene segments, CDR3 sequences were aligned to IMGT reference sequences. For a sequence to be retained, a match of at least six nucleotides was required to both a V gene segment and a J gene segment. Rearrangements were classified as productive when the CDR3 lacked stop codons and remained in frame with V and J, and all other rearrangements were classified as non-productive. Following IMGT convention, CDR3 was defined as the stretch from the second conserved V-encoded cysteine to the conserved J-encoded phenylalanine. Sequences without an unambiguous match to a single V gene segment were excluded from the earlier analysis of 450 to 750 of the donors. An earlier analysis of about 590 of the donors classified V segments as functional when productive rearrangements were above 56.7% and as segregating when the standard deviation between donors was above 5%. To diagnose cytomegalovirus status from the catalog of TCR beta chain sequences, a statistical classification framework was built. In a later analysis, V and J genes were assigned by comparing TCR nucleotide sequences against IMGT/GENE-DB human TR gene sequences. Using the TCRdist pipeline, a later analysis assigned CDR3 sequences along with most-parsimonious VDJ recombination scenarios. In a later analysis, each TCR beta chain was defined by its CDR3 amino acid sequence together with its V-gene family, and reads lacking a unique V-gene family were excluded. To address suspected cross-contamination and a sequencing artifact, a later analysis removed several hundred highly shared, low-generation-probability nucleotide sequences. In a later analysis, a clonal expansion index for each public chain was calculated from normalized within-repertoire ranks of inferred template counts. In a later analysis, generation probabilities were computed using a VDJ recombination model fitted to out-of-frame rearrangements, and the results were checked against IGoR. A later analysis scored TCR-TCR, TCR-HLA and TCR-CMV co-occurrence with hypergeometric tests, applying a repertoire-size bias correction to TCR pairs. A later analysis estimated false discovery rates by permuting HLA or CMV assignments 20 times. In a later analysis, co-occurring TCRs were grouped using DBSCAN, with TCRdist sequence similarity added in when clustering inside HLA-allele-positive subsets. Co-occurrence clustering excluded repertoires with fewer than 30,000 or more than 120,000 public chains, plus five with anomalous nucleotide sharing. In TCRdb, the immuneACCESS table is reduced to in-frame sequences with V and J assigned. These tables do not hold every clone; where another copy was compared, an unresolved V gene accounts for under half, and the others remain unexplained. V, J and clone size reflect that table, while D and trimming were determined from the DNA. The sample includes fewer than 150,000 clones, with roughly 80% observed a single time. The ten most abundant clones make up approximately 4.9% of the sample.

The rearrangement joined TRBV30 to TRBJ1-6; no D segment can be confidently identified. The sample was PBMCs. This clonotype was sampled from a woman aged 50 to 60 in good health and CMV-seronegative. Read as DNA, the sequence is TGTGCCTGGAGTCTACAGAGCTCCTATAATTCACCCCTCCACTTT. Its protein reads: CAWSLQSSYNSPLHF.